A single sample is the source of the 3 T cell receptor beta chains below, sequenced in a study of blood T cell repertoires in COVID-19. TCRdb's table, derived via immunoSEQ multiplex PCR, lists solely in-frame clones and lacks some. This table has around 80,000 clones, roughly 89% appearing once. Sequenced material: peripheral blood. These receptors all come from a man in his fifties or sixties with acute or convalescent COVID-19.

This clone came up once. The CDR3 DNA follows: TGTGCCAGCACAAGGGGCCAGGCTAACTATGGCTACACCTTC. Translated, it gives CASTRGQANYGYTF. This chain links TRBV6-5 with TRBJ1-2, with D possibly matching TRBD1 (5 bases). Trimming stripped 7 bases from V and 0 bases from J, with 12 bases between. Germline V lookup: CDR1 MNHEY, CDR2 SVGAGI. There are 14 residues in the CDR3.

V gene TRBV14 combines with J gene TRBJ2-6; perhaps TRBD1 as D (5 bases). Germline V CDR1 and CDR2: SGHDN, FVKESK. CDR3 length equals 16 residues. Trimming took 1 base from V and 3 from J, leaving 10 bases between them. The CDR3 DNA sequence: TGTGCCAGCAGCCAAGTGGCAGGGTTTGGGGCCAACGTCCTGACTTTC. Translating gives CASSQVAGFGANVLTF.

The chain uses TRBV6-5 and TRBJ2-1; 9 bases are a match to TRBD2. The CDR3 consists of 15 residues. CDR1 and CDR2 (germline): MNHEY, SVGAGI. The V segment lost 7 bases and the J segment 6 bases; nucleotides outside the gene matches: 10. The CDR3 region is CASTAAAGGTNEQFF. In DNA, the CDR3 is TGTGCCAGCACCGCGGCGGCGGGGGGGACCAATGAGCAGTTCTTC.